A single sample gave rise to the 15 T cell receptor beta chains below, sequenced in a study of T cells expressing NK-cell markers. Following a re-call of the 5' RACE reads, TCRdb has one entry per CDR3 protein and lacks DNA. This table holds about 260,000 distinct CDR3 sequences. Sequenced sample: blood T cells: a sorted CD56 or NKG2C T cell subset, CD4+ or CD8+ T cells, or bulk PBMC T cells (not recorded which). The receptors come from a woman between 18 and 70 years old in good health.

V usage is TRBV3-1 and J usage is TRBJ2-1; the TRBD2 assignment by TCRdb is unverifiable without DNA. The CDR3 contains 14 residues. The germline gives CDR1 LGHDT, CDR2 YNNKEL (reference sequence). The CDR3 spells CASKGLAGYNEQFF.

This rearrangement joins TRBV4-3 to TRBJ1-1; TCRdb's assignment of TRBD1 cannot be checked, as there is no DNA. Germline V gene lookup returns CDR1 LGHNA and CDR2 YSLEER. The CDR3 covers 15 residues. The CDR3 here is CASSQGQGRHTEAFF.

This chain uses TRBV7-2 with TRBJ2-1; no DNA is available, so the TRBD2 call from TCRdb remains unchecked. The CDR3 runs to 16 residues. Germline V gene lookup returns CDR1 SGHTA and CDR2 FQGNSA. The CDR3 sequence is CASSLELAGPYNEQFF.

This CDR3 is CSASLGGGELFF. The chain joins TRBV20-1 to TRBJ2-2; the D call from TCRdb, TRBD1, cannot be confirmed without DNA. Germline V gives CDR1 DFQATT, CDR2 SNEGSKA (reference sequence). The CDR3 has 12 residues.

The chain combines TRBV7-2 with TRBJ1-4. The germline gives CDR1 SGHTA, CDR2 FQGNSA. This CDR3 comprises 14 residues. CDR3 sequence: CASSPVGTNEKLFF.

The V gene is TRBV5-1, the J gene TRBJ1-2. This CDR3 is 12 amino acids long. The germline gives CDR1 SGHRS, CDR2 YFSETQ. CDR3 protein: CASSLYGAGYTF.

The chain combines TRBV12-3 or TRBV12-4 with TRBJ1-3; TCRdb's assignment of TRBD1 cannot be checked, as there is no DNA. The CDR3 extends over 15 amino acids. Here the CDR3 reads CASSLGGAPGNTIYF.

V is TRBV10-3 and J is TRBJ1-2; the D call from TCRdb, TRBD1, cannot be confirmed without DNA. CDR3 size: 12 residues. Germline CDR1 and CDR2: ENHRY and SYGVKD. The CDR3 protein is CAVRQGGYGYTF.

This CDR3 is CASSWVDEQFF. The chain employs TRBV3-1 and TRBJ2-1. This CDR3 is 11 amino acids long. CDR1 LGHDT and CDR2 YNNKEL come from the germline V gene (reference sequence).

V gene TRBV9 combines with J gene TRBJ2-1; TCRdb's D call, TRBD2, is unchecked because there is no DNA. The germline CDR1 and CDR2 sequences are SGDLS and YYNGEE. The CDR3 length is 18 residues. This CDR3 is CASSAMTSGRAGDNEQFF.

The chain links TRBV7-2 to TRBJ1-1. Germline V gives CDR1 SGHTA, CDR2 FQGNSA. This CDR3 has 15 amino acids. The CDR3 reads CASSSIGSSNTEAFF.

This chain links TRBV20-1 with TRBJ2-7; no DNA is available, so the TRBD1 call from TCRdb remains unchecked. The CDR3 spans 15 residues. Looked up from germline, CDR1 is DFQATT and CDR2 is SNEGSKA (reference sequence). The CDR3 spells CSAGRDALGSYEQYF.

This chain joins TRBV30 and TRBJ2-7. CDR3 length: 13 amino acids. The V gene's germline CDR1 is GTSNPN and CDR2 SVGIG (reference sequence). The CDR3 is CAWSRLITYEQYF.

The chain couples TRBV20-1 to TRBJ1-6; the TRBD1 assignment by TCRdb is unverifiable without DNA. Germline CDR1 and CDR2: DFQATT and SNEGSKA (reference sequence). The CDR3 length is 16 residues. CDR3 sequence: CSARVQGRKGDSPLHF.

The J gene is TRBJ2-3, the V gene TRBV3-1; TCRdb's D call, TRBD1, is unchecked because there is no DNA. This CDR3 contains 14 residues. Germline V gives CDR1 LGHDT, CDR2 YNNKEL (reference sequence). CDR3 residues: CASSPGGRSDTQYF.